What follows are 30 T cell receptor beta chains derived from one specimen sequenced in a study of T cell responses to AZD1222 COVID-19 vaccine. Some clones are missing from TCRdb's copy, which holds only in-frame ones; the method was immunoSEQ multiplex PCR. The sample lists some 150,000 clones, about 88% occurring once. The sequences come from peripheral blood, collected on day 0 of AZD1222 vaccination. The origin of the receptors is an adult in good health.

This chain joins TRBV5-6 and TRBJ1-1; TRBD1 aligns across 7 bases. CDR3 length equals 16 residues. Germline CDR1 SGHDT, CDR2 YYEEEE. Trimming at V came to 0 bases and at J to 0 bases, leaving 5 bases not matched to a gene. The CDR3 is CASSLDPTGVNTEAFF. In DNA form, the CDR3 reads TGTGCCAGCAGCTTGGATCCCACAGGGGTGAACACTGAAGCTTTCTTT.

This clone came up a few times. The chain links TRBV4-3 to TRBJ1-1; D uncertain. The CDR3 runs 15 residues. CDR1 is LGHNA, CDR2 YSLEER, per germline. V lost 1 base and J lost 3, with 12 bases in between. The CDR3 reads CASSQGLGRDTEAFF. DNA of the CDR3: TGCGCCAGCAGCCAAGGCCTCGGGCGGGACACTGAAGCTTTCTTT.

The CDR3 coding sequence is TGTGCCAGTAGCTCCCTGGGTGACAGACAAGGCTACACCTTC. Protein sequence: CASSSLGDRQGYTF. V usage is TRBV19 and J usage is TRBJ1-2; a possible D gene is TRBD1 (5 bases). V lost 6 bases and J 8 bases, leaving 19 bases between the germline ends. The CDR3 spans 14 residues. Germline V gene lookup returns CDR1 LNHDA and CDR2 SQIVND (reference sequence). Supplemented by reference TRBV19 and TRBJ1-2, the full variable domain reads DGGITQSPKYLFRKEGQNVTLSCEQNLNHDAMYWYRQDPGQGLRLIYYSQIVNDFQKGDIAEGYSVSREKKESFPLTVTSAQKNPTAFYLCASSSLGDRQGYTFGSGTRLTVV.

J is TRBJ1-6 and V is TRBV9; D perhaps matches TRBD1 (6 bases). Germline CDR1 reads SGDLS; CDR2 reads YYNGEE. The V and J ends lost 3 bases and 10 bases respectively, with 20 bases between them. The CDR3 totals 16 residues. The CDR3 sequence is CASSEGGDSRGSPLHF. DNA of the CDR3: TGTGCCAGCAGCGAGGGGGGTGACTCTAGGGGATCACCCCTCCACTTT.

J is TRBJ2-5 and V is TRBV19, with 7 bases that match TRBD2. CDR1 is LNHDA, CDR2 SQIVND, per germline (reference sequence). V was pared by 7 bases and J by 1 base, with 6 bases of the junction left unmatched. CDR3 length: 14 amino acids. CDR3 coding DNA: TGTGCCAGTACCCCCGGGACTACCCAAGAGACCCAGTACTTC. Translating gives CASTPGTTQETQYF.

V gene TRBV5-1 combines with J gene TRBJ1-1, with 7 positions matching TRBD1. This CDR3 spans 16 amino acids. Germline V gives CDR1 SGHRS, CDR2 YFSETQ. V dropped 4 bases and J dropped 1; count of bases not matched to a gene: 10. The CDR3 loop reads CASSPSPRQGNTEAFF. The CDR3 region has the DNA TGCGCCAGCAGCCCCTCCCCGAGACAGGGGAACACTGAAGCTTTCTTT.

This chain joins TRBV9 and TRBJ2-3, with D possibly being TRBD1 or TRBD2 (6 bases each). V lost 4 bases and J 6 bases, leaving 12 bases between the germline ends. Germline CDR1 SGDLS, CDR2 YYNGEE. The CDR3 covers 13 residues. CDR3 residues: CASSLGGRDTQYF. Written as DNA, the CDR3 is TGTGCCAGCAGCCTAGGGGGGCGGGATACGCAGTATTTT.

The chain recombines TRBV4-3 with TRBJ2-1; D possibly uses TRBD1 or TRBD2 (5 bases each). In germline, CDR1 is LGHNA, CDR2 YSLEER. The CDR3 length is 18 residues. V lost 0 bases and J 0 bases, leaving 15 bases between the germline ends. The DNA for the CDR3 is TGCGCCAGCAGCCAAGATCTAAGCGGCAGGGTCTCCTACAATGAGCAGTTCTTC. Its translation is CASSQDLSGRVSYNEQFF.

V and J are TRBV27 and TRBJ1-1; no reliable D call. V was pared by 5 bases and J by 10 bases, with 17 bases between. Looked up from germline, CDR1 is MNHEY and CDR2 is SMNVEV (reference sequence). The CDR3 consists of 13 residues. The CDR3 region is CASSTSGLVVAFF. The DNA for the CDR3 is TGTGCCAGCAGTACCTCGGGGTTAGTAGTAGCTTTCTTT.

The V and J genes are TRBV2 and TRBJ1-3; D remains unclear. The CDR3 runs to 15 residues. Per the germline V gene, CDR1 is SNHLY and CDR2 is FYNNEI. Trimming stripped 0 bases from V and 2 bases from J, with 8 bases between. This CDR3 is CASSEAEGPGNTIYF. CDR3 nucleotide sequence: TGTGCCAGCAGTGAAGCTGAGGGTCCTGGAAACACCATATATTTT.

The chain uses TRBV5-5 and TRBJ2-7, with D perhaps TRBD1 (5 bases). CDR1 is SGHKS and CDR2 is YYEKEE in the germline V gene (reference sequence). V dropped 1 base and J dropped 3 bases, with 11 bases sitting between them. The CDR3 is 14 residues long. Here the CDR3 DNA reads TGTGCCAGCAGCTTGAGACAGACTGGCTACGAGCAGTACTTC. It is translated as CASSLRQTGYEQYF.

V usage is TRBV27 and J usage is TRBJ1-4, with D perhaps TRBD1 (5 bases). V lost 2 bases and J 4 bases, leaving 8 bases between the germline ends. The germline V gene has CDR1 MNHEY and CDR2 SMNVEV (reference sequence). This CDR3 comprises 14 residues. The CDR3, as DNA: TGTGCCAGCAGTTTAGTGGGGGGTAATGAAAAACTGTTTTTT. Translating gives CASSLVGGNEKLFF. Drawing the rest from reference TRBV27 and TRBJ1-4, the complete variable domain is EAQVTQNPRYLITVTGKKLTVTCSQNMNHEYMSWYRQDPGLGLRQIYYSMNVEVTDKGDVPEGYKVSRKEKRNFPLILESPSPNQTSLYFCASSLVGGNEKLFFGSGTQLSVL.

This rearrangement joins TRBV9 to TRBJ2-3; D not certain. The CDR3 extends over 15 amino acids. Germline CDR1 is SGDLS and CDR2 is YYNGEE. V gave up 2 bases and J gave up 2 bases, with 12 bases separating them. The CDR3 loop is CASSVLDVYTDTQYF. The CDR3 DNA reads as TGTGCCAGCAGCGTTTTAGACGTTTACACAGATACGCAGTATTTT.

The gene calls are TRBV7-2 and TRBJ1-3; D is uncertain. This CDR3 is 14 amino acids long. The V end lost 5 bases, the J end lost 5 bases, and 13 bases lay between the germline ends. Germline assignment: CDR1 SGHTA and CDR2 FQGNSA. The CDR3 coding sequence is TGTGCCAGCAGCCTCCCGACCGGAAGAAACACCATATATTTT. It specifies CASSLPTGRNTIYF.

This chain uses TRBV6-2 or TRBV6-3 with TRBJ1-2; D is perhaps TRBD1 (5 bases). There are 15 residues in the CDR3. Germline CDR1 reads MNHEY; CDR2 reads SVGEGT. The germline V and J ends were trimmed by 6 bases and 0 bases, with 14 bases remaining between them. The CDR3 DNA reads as TGTGCCAGCAGCAACAGGCAGGAAGCTAACTATGGCTACACCTTC. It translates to CASSNRQEANYGYTF.

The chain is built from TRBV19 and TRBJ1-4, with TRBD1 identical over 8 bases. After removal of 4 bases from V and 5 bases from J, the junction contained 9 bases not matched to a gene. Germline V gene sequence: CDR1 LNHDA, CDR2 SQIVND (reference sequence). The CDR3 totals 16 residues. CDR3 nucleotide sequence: TGTGCCAGTAGTAATCCCCCGGACAGGGACAATGAAAAACTGTTTTTT. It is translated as CASSNPPDRDNEKLFF.

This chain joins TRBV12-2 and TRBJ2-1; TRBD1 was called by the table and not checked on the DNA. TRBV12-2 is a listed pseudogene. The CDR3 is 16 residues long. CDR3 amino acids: CASRLDRQGSLGEQFF. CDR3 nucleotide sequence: TGTGCAAGTCGCTTAGATCGGCAGGGCTCCCTCGGTGAGCAGTTCTTC.

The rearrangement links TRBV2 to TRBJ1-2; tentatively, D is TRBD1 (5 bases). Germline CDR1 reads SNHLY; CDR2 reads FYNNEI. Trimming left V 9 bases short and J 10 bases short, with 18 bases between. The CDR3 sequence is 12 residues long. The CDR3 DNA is TGTGCCAGTACTCGGAGACTGGGGGTCTACACCTTC. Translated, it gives CASTRRLGVYTF. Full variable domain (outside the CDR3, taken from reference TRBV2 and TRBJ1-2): EPEVTQTPSHQVTQMGQEVILRCVPISNHLYFYWYRQILGQKVEFLVSFYNNEISEKSEIFDDQFSVERPDGSNFTLKIRSTKLEDSAMYFCASTRRLGVYTFGSGTRLTVV.

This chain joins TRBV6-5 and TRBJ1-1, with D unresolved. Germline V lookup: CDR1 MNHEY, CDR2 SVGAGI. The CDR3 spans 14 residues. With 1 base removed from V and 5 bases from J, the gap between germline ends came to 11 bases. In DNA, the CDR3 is TGTGCCAGCAGTTACTACGGGATTGGGACTGAAGCTTTCTTT. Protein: CASSYYGIGTEAFF.

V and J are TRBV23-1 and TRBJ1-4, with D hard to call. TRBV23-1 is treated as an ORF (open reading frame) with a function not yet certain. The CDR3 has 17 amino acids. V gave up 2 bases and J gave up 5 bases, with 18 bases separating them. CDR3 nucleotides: TGCGCCAGCAGTCAACCCCGACGAGTGGTAACCAATGAAAAACTGTTTTTT. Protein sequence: CASSQPRRVVTNEKLFF.

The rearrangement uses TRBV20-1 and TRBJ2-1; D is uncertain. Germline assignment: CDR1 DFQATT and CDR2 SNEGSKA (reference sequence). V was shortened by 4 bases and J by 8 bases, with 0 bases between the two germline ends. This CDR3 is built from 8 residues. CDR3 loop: CSANEQFF. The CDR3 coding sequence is TGCAGTGCTAATGAGCAGTTCTTC.

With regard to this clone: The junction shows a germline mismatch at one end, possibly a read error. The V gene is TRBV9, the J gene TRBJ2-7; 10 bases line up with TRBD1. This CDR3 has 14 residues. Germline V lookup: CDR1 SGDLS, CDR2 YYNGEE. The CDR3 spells CASSATGGSHEQYF. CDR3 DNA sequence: TGTGCCAGCAGCGCGACAGGGGGCTCCCACGAGCAGTACTTC. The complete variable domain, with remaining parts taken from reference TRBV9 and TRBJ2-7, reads DSGVTQTPKHLITATGQRVTLRCSPRSGDLSVYWYQQSLDQGLQFLIQYYNGEERAKGNILERFSAQQFPDLHSELNLSSLELGDSALYFCASSATGGSHEQYFGPGTRLTVT.

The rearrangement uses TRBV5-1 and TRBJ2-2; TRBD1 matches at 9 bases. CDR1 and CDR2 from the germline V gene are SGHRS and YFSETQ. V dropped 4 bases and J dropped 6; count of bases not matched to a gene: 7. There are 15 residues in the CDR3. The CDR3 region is CASSKGDRAPGELFF. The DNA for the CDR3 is TGCGCCAGCAGCAAAGGGGACAGGGCCCCCGGGGAGCTGTTTTTT. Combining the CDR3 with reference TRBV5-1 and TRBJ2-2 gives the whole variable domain KAGVTQTPRYLIKTRGQQVTLSCSPISGHRSVSWYQQTPGQGLQFLFEYFSETQRNKGNFPGRFSGRQFSNSRSEMNVSTLELGDSALYLCASSKGDRAPGELFFGEGSRLTVL.

The CDR3 coding sequence is TGTGCCAGCAGCGTCGACAGGGGCCGCGGCTACACCTTC. It translates to CASSVDRGRGYTF. The V call is TRBV2, the J call TRBJ1-2; 8 bases map to TRBD1. V was clipped by 6 bases and J by 8 bases; unmatched bases: 8. The CDR3 runs to 13 residues. CDR1 is SNHLY and CDR2 is FYNNEI in the germline V gene.

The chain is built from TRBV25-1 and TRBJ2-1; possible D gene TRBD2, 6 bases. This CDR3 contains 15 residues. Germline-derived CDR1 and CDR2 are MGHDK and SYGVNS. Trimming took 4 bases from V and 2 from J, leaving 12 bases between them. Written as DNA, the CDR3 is TGTGCCAGCAGTGCGACGGGGGAAACCTACAATGAGCAGTTCTTC. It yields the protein CASSATGETYNEQFF.

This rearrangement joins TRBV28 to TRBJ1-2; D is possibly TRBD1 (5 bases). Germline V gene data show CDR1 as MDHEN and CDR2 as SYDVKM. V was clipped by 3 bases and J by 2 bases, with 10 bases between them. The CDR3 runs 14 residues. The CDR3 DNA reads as TGTGCCAGCAGTTTTTCCGGGGCGAACTATGGCTACACCTTC. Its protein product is CASSFSGANYGYTF.

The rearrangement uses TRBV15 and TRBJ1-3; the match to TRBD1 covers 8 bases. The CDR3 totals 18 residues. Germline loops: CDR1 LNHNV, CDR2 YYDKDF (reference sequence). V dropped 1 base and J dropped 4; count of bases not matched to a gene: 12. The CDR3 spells CATSRAGRGLNSGNTIYF. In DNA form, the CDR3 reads TGTGCCACCAGCAGAGCTGGCAGGGGGCTAAACTCAGGAAACACCATATATTTT.

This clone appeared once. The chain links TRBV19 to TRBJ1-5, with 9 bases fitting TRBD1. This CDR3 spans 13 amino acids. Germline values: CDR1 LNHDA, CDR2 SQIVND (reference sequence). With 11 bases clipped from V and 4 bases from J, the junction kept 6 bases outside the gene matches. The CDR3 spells CAGGQGLNQPQHF. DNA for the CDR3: TGTGCCGGCGGACAGGGGCTAAATCAGCCCCAGCATTTT.

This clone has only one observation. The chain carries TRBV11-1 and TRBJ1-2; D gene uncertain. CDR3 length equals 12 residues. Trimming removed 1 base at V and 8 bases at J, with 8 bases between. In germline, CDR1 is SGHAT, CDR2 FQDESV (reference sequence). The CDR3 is CASSLGEDGYTF. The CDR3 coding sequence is TGTGCCAGCAGCTTAGGGGAGGACGGCTACACCTTC. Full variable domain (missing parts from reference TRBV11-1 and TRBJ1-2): EAEVAQSPRYKITEKSQAVAFWCDPISGHATLYWYRQILGQGPELLVQFQDESVVDDSQLPKDRFSAERLKGVDSTLKIQPAELGDSAMYLCASSLGEDGYTFGSGTRLTVV.

This CDR3 reads CASSPTGFNGYTF. In DNA form, the CDR3 reads TGTGCCAGCAGTCCTACAGGATTTAATGGCTACACCTTC. This chain joins TRBV12-3 or TRBV12-4 and TRBJ1-2, with D maybe TRBD1 (5 bases). Trimming cost V 5 bases and J 6 bases, with 13 bases left between them. The CDR3 covers 13 residues.